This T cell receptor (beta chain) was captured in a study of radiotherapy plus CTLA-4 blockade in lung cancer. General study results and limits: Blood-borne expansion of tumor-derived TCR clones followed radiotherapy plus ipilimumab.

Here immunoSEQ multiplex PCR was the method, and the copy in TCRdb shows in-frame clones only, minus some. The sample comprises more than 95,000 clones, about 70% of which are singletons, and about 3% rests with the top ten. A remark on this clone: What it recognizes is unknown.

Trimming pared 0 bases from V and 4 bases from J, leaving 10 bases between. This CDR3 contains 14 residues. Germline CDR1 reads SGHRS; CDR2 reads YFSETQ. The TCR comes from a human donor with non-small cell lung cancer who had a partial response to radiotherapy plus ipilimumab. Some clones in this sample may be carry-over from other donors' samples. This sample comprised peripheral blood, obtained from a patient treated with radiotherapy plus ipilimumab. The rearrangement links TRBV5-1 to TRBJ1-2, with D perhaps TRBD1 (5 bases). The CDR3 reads CASSLESGIYGYTF. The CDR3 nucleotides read TGCGCCAGCAGCTTGGAGTCAGGGATCTATGGCTACACCTTC.